This paragraph reports one T cell receptor beta chain. CDR3 length: 12 residues. V lost 2 bases and J 2 bases, leaving 4 bases between the germline ends. Germline CDR1 reads MNHNY; CDR2 reads SVGAGI (reference sequence). The protocol was immunoSEQ multiplex PCR, while the TCRdb copy is restricted to in-frame clones and leaves out a portion. The table lists 950 to 1,500 clones, 83% of them singletons. The sample originates from a study of graft-versus-host responses after intestinal transplantation. For the study at large: Among the recipients, all got anti-thymocyte globulin induction and then tacrolimus and steroids for approximately 3 years.

V is TRBV6-6 and J is TRBJ2-7; no clear D gene. The sequence came from a human patient who received an intestinal transplant, so some T cells may come from the graft donor. Sequencing used PBMCs, obtained 7 days after intestinal transplantation. The CDR3 loop reads CASSYVAYEQYF. CDR3 nucleotides: TGTGCCAGCAGTTACGTAGCCTACGAGCAGTACTTC.